This T cell receptor (beta chain) is from a study of blood T cell repertoires in COVID-19. At the level of the study: The analysed material was cDNA or gDNA that came from T cells, B-cell-depleted T cells, or PBMCs.

Per the study methods: Estimated nucleated cell counts came from reference gene primer amplification. This table comes from immunoSEQ multiplex PCR, and its TCRdb copy is limited to in-frame clones, with some not included. V, J and clone size derive from that table, while D and trimming were established from the DNA sequence. The profile shows hundreds of thousands of clones, 75% to 90% of them singletons. After removal of 4 bases from V and 5 bases from J, the junction contained 6 bases not matched to a gene. CDR3 size: 15 residues. Per the germline V gene, CDR1 is SEHNR and CDR2 is FQNEAQ (reference sequence).

The sample was peripheral blood. This rearrangement joins TRBV7-9 to TRBJ2-1; 9 nucleotides agree with TRBD2. This receptor was identified in a man aged 18 to 30 with active or convalescent COVID-19. CDR3 region: CASSSRTSADNEQFF. The CDR3 DNA is TGTGCCAGCAGCTCCCGGACTAGCGCGGACAATGAGCAGTTCTTC. Variable domain in full (rest from reference TRBV7-9 and TRBJ2-1): DTGVSQNPRHKITKRGQNVTFRCDPISEHNRLYWYRQTLGQGPEFLTYFQNEAQLEKSRLLSDRFSAERPKGSFSTLEIQRTEQGDSAMYLCASSSRTSADNEQFFGPGTRLTVL.